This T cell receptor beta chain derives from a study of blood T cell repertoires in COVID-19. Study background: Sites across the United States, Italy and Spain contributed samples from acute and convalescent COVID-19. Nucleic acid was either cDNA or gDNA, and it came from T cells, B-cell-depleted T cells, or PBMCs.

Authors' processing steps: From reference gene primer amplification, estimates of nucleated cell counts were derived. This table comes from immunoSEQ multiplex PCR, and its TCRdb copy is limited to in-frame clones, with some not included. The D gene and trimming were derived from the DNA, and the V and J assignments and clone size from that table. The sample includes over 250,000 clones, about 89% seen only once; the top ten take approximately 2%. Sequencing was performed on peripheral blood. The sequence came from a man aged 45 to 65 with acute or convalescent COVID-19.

The CDR3 DNA reads TGCGCCAGCAGTCAACCACAGGGGTATTGGGCCGGGGAGCTGTTTTTT. This sequence encodes CASSQPQGYWAGELFF. The chain joins TRBV23-1 to TRBJ2-2, with TRBD1 matching 7 bases. TRBV23-1 counts as an open reading frame of uncertain function. This CDR3 comprises 16 residues. The junction had 9 bases not matched to a gene; V was cut back by 2 bases and J by 6 bases.